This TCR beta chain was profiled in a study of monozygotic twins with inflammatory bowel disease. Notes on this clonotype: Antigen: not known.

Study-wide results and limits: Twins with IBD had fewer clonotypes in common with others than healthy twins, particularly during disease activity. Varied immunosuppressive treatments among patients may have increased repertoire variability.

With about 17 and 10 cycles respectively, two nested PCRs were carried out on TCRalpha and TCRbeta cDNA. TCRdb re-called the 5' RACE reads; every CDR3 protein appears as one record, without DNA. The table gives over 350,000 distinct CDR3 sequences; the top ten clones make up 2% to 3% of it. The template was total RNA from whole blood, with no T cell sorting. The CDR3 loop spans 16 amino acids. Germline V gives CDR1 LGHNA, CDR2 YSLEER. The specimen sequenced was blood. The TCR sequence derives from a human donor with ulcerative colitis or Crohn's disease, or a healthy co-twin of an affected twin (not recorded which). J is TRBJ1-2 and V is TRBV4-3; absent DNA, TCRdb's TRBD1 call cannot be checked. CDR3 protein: CASSQDLRGESYGYTF.